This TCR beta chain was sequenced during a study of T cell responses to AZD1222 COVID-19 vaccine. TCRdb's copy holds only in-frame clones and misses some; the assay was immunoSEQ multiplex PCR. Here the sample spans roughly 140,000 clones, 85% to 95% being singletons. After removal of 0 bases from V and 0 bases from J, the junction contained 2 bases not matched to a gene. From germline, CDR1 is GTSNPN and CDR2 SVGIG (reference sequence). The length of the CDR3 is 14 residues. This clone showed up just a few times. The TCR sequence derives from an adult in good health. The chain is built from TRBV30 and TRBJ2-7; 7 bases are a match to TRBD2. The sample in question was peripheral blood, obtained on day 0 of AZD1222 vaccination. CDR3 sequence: CAWSVSGGSYEQYF. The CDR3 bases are TGTGCCTGGAGTGTCTCGGGGGGCTCCTACGAGCAGTACTTC.